The source of this TCR beta chain is a study of blood T cell repertoires in COVID-19. Study-level information: The United States, Italy and Spain provided the acute and convalescent COVID-19 samples. PBMCs, B-cell-depleted T cells, or T cells were the source of the cDNA or gDNA that made up the material.

Per the original methods: For nucleated cells, counts were estimated from reference gene primer amplification. Assay used: immunoSEQ multiplex PCR; TCRdb lists only in-frame clones, some missing. V, J and clone size derive from that table, while D and trimming were established from the DNA sequence. Of about 100,000 clones listed, about four fifths are singletons. Trimming removed 1 base from V and 8 bases from J, with 14 bases in between. From germline, CDR1 is SGHTA and CDR2 FQGNSA. This CDR3 spans 14 amino acids. The chain combines TRBV7-2 with TRBJ1-2, with D possibly matching TRBD1 (5 bases). Sequenced material: peripheral blood. The TCR was taken from a human donor in a cohort sampled during active COVID-19. CDR3 amino acids: CASSLGGQGGGYTF. CDR3 nucleotide sequence: TGTGCCAGCAGCTTAGGGGGTCAGGGTGGAGGCTACACCTTC.